The clone carrying this TCR beta chain came up a few times. The antigen is unknown. The source of the sample is a study of T cell repertoires in cytomegalovirus infection. About the study: A matching HLA type, together with CMV infection, was signaled by public TCR beta signatures.

The germline V gene has CDR1 SGHTA and CDR2 FQGNSA. V was trimmed by 8 bases and J by 4 bases, leaving 11 bases between them. The CDR3 runs to 12 residues. TCRdb reprocessed the reads with MiXCR, giving one entry per CDR3 protein. This table holds about 500,000 distinct CDR3 sequences, 30% to 40% found once. Study findings and constraints: Cumulative frequency of public TCR beta families picked out carriers of CMV plus the relevant HLA.

J is TRBJ2-5 and V is TRBV7-2; D not resolved. This TCR was sampled from a human donor in good health (CMV status not recorded). Some clones in this sample may be carry-over from other donors' samples. The sequencing here drew on cultured PBMCs, taken from culture after CMV antigen stimulation. The CDR3 reads CASGSPAETQYF. CDR3 nucleotides: TGTGCCAGCGGATCCCCAGCAGAGACCCAGTACTTC.